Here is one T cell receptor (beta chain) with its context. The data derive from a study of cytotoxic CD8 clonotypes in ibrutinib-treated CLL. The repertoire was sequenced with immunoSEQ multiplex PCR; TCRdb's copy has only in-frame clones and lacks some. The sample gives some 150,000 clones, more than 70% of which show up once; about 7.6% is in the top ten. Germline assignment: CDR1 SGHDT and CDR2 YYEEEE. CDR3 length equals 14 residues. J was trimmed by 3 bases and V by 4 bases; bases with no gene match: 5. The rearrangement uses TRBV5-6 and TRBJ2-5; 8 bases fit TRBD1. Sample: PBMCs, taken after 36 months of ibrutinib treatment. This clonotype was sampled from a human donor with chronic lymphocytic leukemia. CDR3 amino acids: CASSPTGQEETQYF. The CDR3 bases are TGTGCCAGCAGCCCTACGGGACAGGAAGAGACCCAGTACTTC.